These 22 T cell receptor beta chains originate from one sample sequenced in a study of beta chain features in type 1 diabetes. Sequencing targeted expressed TCRB transcripts, as all isolated RNA had been reverse transcribed. This table comes from immunoSEQ multiplex PCR, and its TCRdb copy is limited to in-frame clones, with some not included. The table lists under 500,000 clones, roughly 31% of them singletons, with almost 0.065% in the top ten. Material for sequencing was naive CD4+ T cells from blood. These receptor sequences come from a man younger than 35 in good health.

The table lists this clone with a few counts. This chain's CDR3 is CAWIRLESTDTQYF. Here the CDR3 DNA reads TGTGCCTGGATACGGCTGGAGAGCACAGATACGCAGTATTTT. The chain has TRBV30 and TRBJ2-3; D uncertain. This CDR3 is built from 14 residues. CDR1 is GTSNPN and CDR2 is SVGIG in the germline V gene (reference sequence). The V and J ends lost 4 bases and 0 bases respectively, with 11 bases between them.

This chain joins TRBV4-1 and TRBJ2-1; TRBD1 matches 8 bases. Germline-derived CDR1 and CDR2 are MGHRA and YSYEKL. This CDR3 is built from 16 residues. Losses at the gene ends were 1 base for V and 4 bases for J; bases not matched to a gene: 6. This chain's CDR3 is CASSQVGRQGYNEQFF. CDR3 nucleotides: TGCGCCAGCAGCCAAGTAGGGAGACAGGGGTACAATGAGCAGTTCTTC.

The chain joins TRBV7-9 to TRBJ2-5, with TRBD2 as a possible D gene (5 bases). Germline V CDR1 and CDR2: SEHNR, FQNEAQ (reference sequence). This CDR3 has 13 amino acids. Trimming shortened V by 6 bases and J by 5 bases, and 13 bases separated the two germline ends. CDR3 sequence: CASRHTSQETQYF. CDR3 nucleotides: TGTGCCAGCAGACATACTAGTCAGGAGACCCAGTACTTC.

V is TRBV25-1 and J is TRBJ2-5; D not resolved. Germline V gene sequence: CDR1 MGHDK, CDR2 SYGVNS. This CDR3 spans 12 amino acids. The V end was cut by 4 bases, the J end by 5 bases, with 8 bases between. In DNA, the CDR3 is TGTGCCAGCAGTGCGGCTAGGGAGACCCAGTACTTC. This encodes CASSAARETQYF. Supplemented by reference TRBV25-1 and TRBJ2-5, the full variable domain reads EADIYQTPRYLVIGTGKKITLECSQTMGHDKMYWYQQDPGMELHLIHYSYGVNSTEKGDLSSESTVSRIRTEHFPLTLESARPSHTSQYLCASSAARETQYFGPGTRLLVL.

This clone was counted only a few times. This rearrangement joins TRBV9 to TRBJ2-1; possibly TRBD1 or TRBD2 for D (5 bases each). The CDR3 is made up of 13 amino acids. V lost 2 bases, J lost 9 bases, and 12 bases lay in between. Per the germline V gene, CDR1 is SGDLS and CDR2 is YYNGEE. The CDR3 reads CASSVDPGTEQFF. Written as DNA, the CDR3 is TGTGCCAGCAGCGTTGACCCGGGGACTGAGCAGTTCTTC.

The rearrangement links TRBV4-1 to TRBJ2-7; 10 positions agree with TRBD2. The CDR3 runs 15 residues. The J segment lost 2 bases and the V segment lost 0 bases, leaving 1 base of the junction unmatched. Germline CDR1 and CDR2: MGHRA and YSYEKL. CDR3 DNA: TGCGCCAGCAGCCAAGAAGGACTAGCGGCCTACGAGCAGTACTTC. Amino acid sequence: CASSQEGLAAYEQYF.

This clone has more than one count but fewer than ten. The rearrangement joins TRBV2 to TRBJ2-5, with 7 bases aligning to TRBD1. This CDR3 is 13 amino acids long. Germline assignment: CDR1 SNHLY and CDR2 FYNNEI. The ends lost 9 bases at V and 1 base at J; junction bases unmatched: 5. The DNA for the CDR3 is TGTGCCAGTAAGGGGACAGCCCAAGAGACCCAGTACTTC. It codes for CASKGTAQETQYF.

In this sample, this clone turned up a few times. The chain couples TRBV5-1 to TRBJ1-2; 7 bases align to TRBD1. The V and J ends lost 0 bases and 6 bases, in that order; junction bases with no gene match: 2. Germline assignment: CDR1 SGHRS and CDR2 YFSETQ. CDR3 length equals 13 residues. CDR3 nucleotide sequence: TGCGCCAGCAGCTTGGTCGGGACAGATGGCTACACCTTC. Its protein product is CASSLVGTDGYTF. Based on the CDR3 plus reference TRBV5-1 and TRBJ1-2, the full variable domain is KAGVTQTPRYLIKTRGQQVTLSCSPISGHRSVSWYQQTPGQGLQFLFEYFSETQRNKGNFPGRFSGRQFSNSRSEMNVSTLELGDSALYLCASSLVGTDGYTFGSGTRLTVV.

This clone was seen only a few times. The chain has TRBV6-5 and TRBJ2-7; D might be TRBD1 (6 bases). Per germline, CDR1 MNHEY and CDR2 SVGAGI. Trimming took off 8 bases at V and 2 bases at J, with 10 bases between the two ends. The CDR3 has 12 amino acids. CDR3 DNA: TGTGCCAGCGGTAGGGGGACCTACGAGCAGTACTTC. It specifies CASGRGTYEQYF.

The rearrangement uses TRBV5-6 and TRBJ1-2; the D is unclear. The CDR3 totals 14 residues. Germline values: CDR1 SGHDT, CDR2 YYEEEE. The ends were cut back, 5 bases at V and 2 bases at J, with 13 bases in the middle. The CDR3 loop is CASSPGTRNYGYTF. The CDR3 nucleotides read TGTGCCAGCAGTCCAGGTACGAGGAACTATGGCTACACCTTC. The whole variable domain, remainder taken from reference TRBV5-6 and TRBJ1-2, is DAGVTQSPTHLIKTRGQQVTLRCSPKSGHDTVSWYQQALGQGPQFIFQYYEEEERQRGNFPDRFSGHQFPNYSSELNVNALLLGDSALYLCASSPGTRNYGYTFGSGTRLTVV.

This clone appeared a few times. The V gene is TRBV5-1, the J gene TRBJ2-1, with 12 bases lining up with TRBD2. Per the germline V gene, CDR1 is SGHRS and CDR2 is YFSETQ. The CDR3 has 15 residues. V was pared by 4 bases and J by 6 bases, with 5 bases of the junction left unmatched. Here the CDR3 reads CASSLGLAGPNEQFF. The CDR3 DNA reads as TGCGCCAGCAGCCTCGGACTAGCGGGGCCCAATGAGCAGTTCTTC.

The genes are TRBV7-9 and TRBJ2-7; D may match TRBD1 or TRBD2 (5 bases each). Germline CDR1 reads SEHNR; CDR2 reads FQNEAQ (reference sequence). The V end lost 5 bases, the J end lost 5 bases, and 16 bases lay between the germline ends. The CDR3 is 14 residues long. The CDR3: CASSRRGRSDEQYF. As DNA, the CDR3 is TGTGCCAGCAGCCGTCGGGGCAGGTCCGACGAGCAGTACTTC.

In nucleotides, the CDR3 is TGTGCCAGCAGTGAAGGATTAGGTAAAGAGACCCAGTACTTC. As protein: CASSEGLGKETQYF. V and J are TRBV6-1 and TRBJ2-5; the D is unclear. The length of the CDR3 is 14 residues. Germline CDR1 is MNHNS and CDR2 is SASEGT. V lost 1 base and J lost 3, with 9 bases in between.

This clone has a handful of counts. The rearrangement uses TRBV9 and TRBJ2-1; a possible D gene is TRBD1 (5 bases). CDR1 and CDR2 (germline): SGDLS, YYNGEE. V was trimmed by 4 bases and J by 2 bases, leaving 16 bases between them. CDR3 length: 16 residues. This CDR3 is CASSLQGELTYNEQFF. The CDR3 DNA reads TGTGCCAGCAGCCTTCAGGGTGAGTTGACCTACAATGAGCAGTTCTTC.

J is TRBJ2-7 and V is TRBV30, with 7 nucleotides matching TRBD2. This CDR3 is 14 amino acids long. Germline-derived CDR1 and CDR2 are GTSNPN and SVGIG (reference sequence). V dropped 3 bases and J dropped 0; count of bases not matched to a gene: 5. The CDR3 loop is CAWRQGGSSYEQYF. In nucleotides, the CDR3 is TGTGCCTGGAGGCAGGGCGGGAGCTCCTACGAGCAGTACTTC.

There are a few counts of this clone. Other DNA sequences within the sample encode an identical CDR3. V is TRBV30 and J is TRBJ1-5; tentative D call: TRBD1 (5 bases). V shed 0 bases and J shed 2 bases, with 8 bases lying between them. Germline V CDR1 and CDR2: GTSNPN, SVGIG (reference sequence). The CDR3 is 14 amino acids. DNA of the CDR3: TGTGCCTGGAGTGTACGGGGGGGCAATCAGCCCCAGCATTTT. It encodes CAWSVRGGNQPQHF.

The gene calls are TRBV9 and TRBJ2-7; D remains unclear. This CDR3 is built from 15 residues. CDR1 is SGDLS, CDR2 YYNGEE, per germline. Deletions cut 0 bases from V and 3 bases from J, with 13 bases between. The CDR3 region has the DNA TGTGCCAGCAGCGTAGATAACGGAAATTACTACGAGCAGTACTTC. This sequence encodes CASSVDNGNYYEQYF.

This clone was found once. This sequence joins TRBV5-4 and TRBJ2-6, with a possible D match to TRBD2 (5 bases). Trimming pared 4 bases from V and 6 bases from J, leaving 11 bases between. Per germline, CDR1 SGHNT and CDR2 YYREEE (reference sequence). This CDR3 region has 14 residues. CDR3 in DNA: TGTGCCAGCAGCCCGGACGGGGTGGCCAACGTCCTGACTTTC. This translates into CASSPDGVANVLTF.

This chain uses TRBV4-2 with TRBJ2-7; TRBD2 matches at 13 bases. This CDR3 region has 16 residues. CDR1 LGHNA and CDR2 YNFKEQ come from the germline V gene. Unmatched junction bases numbered 1, after V lost 1 base and J lost 1 base. CDR3 sequence (DNA): TGTGCCAGCAGCCAAGGGACTAGCGGGAGATCCTACGAGCAGTACTTC. It codes for CASSQGTSGRSYEQYF.

This clone has more than one count but fewer than ten. This chain joins TRBV7-6 and TRBJ2-1; D may be TRBD2 (6 bases). Deletions cut 5 bases from V and 0 bases from J, with 17 bases between. In germline, CDR1 is SGHVS, CDR2 FNYEAQ. The CDR3 extends over 17 amino acids. In nucleotides, the CDR3 is TGTGCCAGCAGCCGACGAGGACTATCTAGCTCCTACAATGAGCAGTTCTTC. Translated: CASSRRGLSSSYNEQFF. The variable domain in full, with the rest retrieved from reference TRBV7-6 and TRBJ2-1, is GAGVSQSPRYKVTKRGQDVALRCDPISGHVSLYWYRQALGQGPEFLTYFNYEAQQDKSGLPNDRFSAERPEGSISTLTIQRTEQRDSAMYRCASSRRGLSSSYNEQFFGPGTRLTVL.

This clone has only a few counts. CDR3 residues: CASSQGRLAGANEQFF. The CDR3 DNA reads TGCGCCAGCAGCCAAGGGCGACTAGCGGGAGCCAATGAGCAGTTCTTC. The rearrangement joins TRBV4-1 to TRBJ2-1, with TRBD2 identical over 12 bases. Germline assignment: CDR1 MGHRA and CDR2 YSYEKL. CDR3 length equals 16 residues. The V gene end was trimmed by 1 base and the J gene end by 6 bases; junction bases not matched to a gene: 4.

This sequence joins TRBV30 and TRBJ2-7, with TRBD2 as a possible D gene (6 bases). This CDR3 region has 11 residues. The germline V gene has CDR1 GTSNPN and CDR2 SVGIG (reference sequence). The germline V and J ends were trimmed by 8 bases and 4 bases, with 12 bases remaining between them. The CDR3, as DNA: TGTGCCGGGACTTTCTTTTACGAGCAGTACTTC. Encoded protein: CAGTFFYEQYF. Full variable domain (remainder filled in from reference TRBV30 and TRBJ2-7): SQTIHQWPATLVQPVGSPLSLECTVEGTSNPNLYWYRQAAGRGLQLLFYSVGIGQISSEVPQNLSASRPQDRQFILSSKKLLLSDSGFYLCAGTFFYEQYFGPGTRLTVT.